This passage covers 26 T cell receptor beta chains from one sample sequenced in a study of blood T cell repertoires in COVID-19. Method: immunoSEQ multiplex PCR; TCRdb's copy keeps in-frame clones and lacks some. The sample contains 85,000 to 90,000 clones, about nine tenths of which appear only once. Sequencing used peripheral blood. The source is a human donor in a cohort sampled during active COVID-19.

This chain joins TRBV7-3 and TRBJ2-2, with D hard to call. The CDR3 spans 14 residues. The V and J ends lost 5 bases and 6 bases respectively, with 13 bases between them. Germline V lookup: CDR1 SGHTA, CDR2 FQGTGA. DNA for the CDR3: TGTGCCAGCAGCCCCGACATTACGGCCGGGGAGCTGTTTTTT. This codes for CASSPDITAGELFF.

The rearrangement uses TRBV19 and TRBJ2-5; 13 bases align to TRBD2. Trimming cost V 3 bases and J 5 bases; bases outside gene matches: 18. Germline CDR1 and CDR2: LNHDA and SQIVND (reference sequence). The CDR3 runs 20 residues. This chain's CDR3 is CASSIGGTSGTASWGETQYF. The CDR3 nucleotides are TGTGCCAGTAGTATTGGGGGGACTAGCGGGACGGCTTCCTGGGGGGAGACCCAGTACTTC. The variable domain in full, completed from reference TRBV19 and TRBJ2-5, reads DGGITQSPKYLFRKEGQNVTLSCEQNLNHDAMYWYRQDPGQGLRLIYYSQIVNDFQKGDIAEGYSVSREKKESFPLTVTSAQKNPTAFYLCASSIGGTSGTASWGETQYFGPGTRLLVL.

This clone was counted between two and nine times. The genes are TRBV7-2 and TRBJ1-6; TRBD1 agrees at 7 bases. The germline V gene encodes CDR1 SGHTA and CDR2 FQGNSA. Trimming cost V 5 bases and J 7 bases; bases outside gene matches: 8. The CDR3 consists of 15 residues. CDR3 nucleotides: TGTGCCAGCAGCGCGACTGGGACAGCGAATTCACCCCTCCACTTT. It is translated as CASSATGTANSPLHF.

The V gene is TRBV27, the J gene TRBJ1-2; D uncertain. V was clipped by 6 bases and J by 2 bases, with 13 bases between them. There are 14 residues in the CDR3. Germline CDR1 is MNHEY and CDR2 is SMNVEV (reference sequence). The CDR3 DNA sequence: TGTGCCAGCAGGTCTCGCGGGGTGAACTATGGCTACACCTTC. Encoded protein: CASRSRGVNYGYTF.

This chain uses TRBV14 with TRBJ1-2; tentative D call: TRBD1 (5 bases). Trimming took 3 bases from V and 7 from J, leaving 15 bases between them. The CDR3 has 14 residues. Germline-derived CDR1 and CDR2 are SGHDN and FVKESK. CDR3 DNA sequence: TGTGCCAGCAGCCAGACAGCTCTGACGGGTGGCTACACCTTC. It yields the protein CASSQTALTGGYTF.

The chain carries TRBV11-2 and TRBJ2-2; D might be TRBD1 (6 bases). The CDR3 runs 15 residues. Trimming left V 1 base short and J 3 bases short, with 9 bases between. Germline-derived CDR1 and CDR2 are SGHAT and FQNNGV. The CDR3 bases are TGTGCCAGCAGCTTAGGCAGGGGAGACACCGGGGAGCTGTTTTTT. This sequence encodes CASSLGRGDTGELFF.

Here the CDR3 reads CASSQDPGQPQHF. The DNA for the CDR3 is TGTGCCAGCAGCCAAGATCCGGGGCAGCCCCAGCATTTT. V is TRBV3-1 (or the pseudogene TRBV3-2) and J is TRBJ1-5, with D hard to call. Per the germline V gene, CDR1 is LGHDT and CDR2 is YNNKEL (reference sequence). The CDR3 spans 13 residues. With 0 bases removed from V and 7 bases from J, the gap between germline ends came to 7 bases.

There are a few counts of this clone. This chain uses TRBV15 with TRBJ2-2, with D possibly being TRBD2 (7 bases). From germline, CDR1 is LNHNV and CDR2 YYDKDF (reference sequence). The CDR3 extends over 18 amino acids. Trimming took 0 bases from V and 4 from J, leaving 18 bases between them. The CDR3 nucleotides are TGTGCCACCAGCAGAGATTATCGTAGGGGGGGAGGCACCGGGGAGCTGTTTTTT. Its protein product is CATSRDYRRGGGTGELFF. The whole variable domain, remainder taken from reference TRBV15 and TRBJ2-2, is DAMVIQNPRYQVTQFGKPVTLSCSQTLNHNVMYWYQQKSSQAPKLLFHYYDKDFNNEADTPDNFQSRRPNTSFCFLDIRSPGLGDTAMYLCATSRDYRRGGGTGELFFGEGSRLTVL.

The chain recombines TRBV6-2 or TRBV6-3 with TRBJ1-1; no firm D call. Germline assignment: CDR1 MNHEY and CDR2 SVGEGT. Between the trimmed V and J ends, which lost 4 bases and 1 base, there was a span of 7 bases. This CDR3 region has 13 residues. Here the CDR3 DNA reads TGTGCCAGCAGTTTGGCCTCGAACACTGAAGCTTTCTTT. Amino acids: CASSLASNTEAFF.

The V gene is TRBV27, the J gene TRBJ2-7; 9 positions agree with TRBD2. The trim removed 6 bases at V and 0 bases at J, leaving 6 bases unmatched. CDR3 size: 15 residues. Germline V gene sequence: CDR1 MNHEY, CDR2 SMNVEV (reference sequence). In DNA, the CDR3 is TGTGCCAGCAGCCTCGGACTAGCGCACTCCTACGAGCAGTACTTC. Translating gives CASSLGLAHSYEQYF.

This clone appeared a single time. DNA for the CDR3: TGTGCCAGCAGCCCGGGACAGGGGTTTGGTGAGCAGTTCTTC. Translating it yields CASSPGQGFGEQFF. V is TRBV4-2 and J is TRBJ2-1, with TRBD1 matching 10 bases. This CDR3 has 14 residues. CDR1 LGHNA and CDR2 YNFKEQ come from the germline V gene. J gave up 9 bases and V 4 bases, and 6 bases lay outside the gene matches.

As to this clone: At one boundary the junction diverges from the germline segment, which might be a read error. The gene calls are TRBV28 and TRBJ1-5, with TRBD1 identical over 10 bases. The length of the CDR3 is 12 residues. Per germline, CDR1 MDHEN and CDR2 SYDVKM. The CDR3 loop reads CASSFYRTGGAF. The CDR3 nucleotides are TGTGCCAGCAGTTTTTACAGGACAGGGGGGGCTTTT.

The chain couples TRBV19 to TRBJ2-5; 9 nucleotides align to TRBD1. Trimming at V came to 6 bases and at J to 5 bases, leaving 4 bases not matched to a gene. The CDR3 consists of 13 residues. Germline V gene lookup returns CDR1 LNHDA and CDR2 SQIVND (reference sequence). In DNA, the CDR3 is TGTGCCAGTAGACCGGGGACAGGGGAGACCCAGTACTTC. Translating it yields CASRPGTGETQYF.

V is TRBV19 and J is TRBJ2-3; D is possibly TRBD1 (5 bases). The V end was cut by 9 bases, the J end by 6 bases, with 16 bases between. CDR3 length equals 13 residues. The germline V gene has CDR1 LNHDA and CDR2 SQIVND (reference sequence). CDR3 protein: CASSRGALDTQYF. The DNA of the CDR3 is TGTGCCAGCTCCCGTGGGGCCTTGGATACGCAGTATTTT.

The gene calls are TRBV11-3 and TRBJ1-5, with D perhaps TRBD1 (5 bases). Trimming took off 1 base at V and 4 bases at J, with 11 bases between the two ends. The CDR3 spans 15 residues. Germline-derived CDR1 and CDR2 are SGHNT and YENEEA. CDR3 DNA: TGTGCCAGCAGCTTAGCATGGACACCGAATCAGCCCCAGCATTTT. Encoded protein: CASSLAWTPNQPQHF.

As regards this clone: This sample includes further DNA sequences coding for the same CDR3. The V and J genes are TRBV7-2 and TRBJ2-5; a weak D match, TRBD2 (5 bases). Between the trimmed V and J ends, which lost 1 base and 4 bases, there was a span of 10 bases. Germline CDR1 and CDR2: SGHTA and FQGNSA. This CDR3 is built from 14 residues. The DNA of the CDR3 is TGTGCCAGCAGCTTAGTTCCTGCGGGAGAGACCCAGTACTTC. Protein: CASSLVPAGETQYF.

The V gene is TRBV2, the J gene TRBJ1-2; D not certain. CDR3 length: 14 residues. Trimming took off 2 bases at V and 8 bases at J, with 15 bases between the two ends. Germline V CDR1 and CDR2: SNHLY, FYNNEI. The DNA for the CDR3 is TGTGCCAGCAGTGAACTGGAACAGACGTCAGGCTACACCTTC. Residues: CASSELEQTSGYTF.

The genes are TRBV29-1 and TRBJ1-1, with D perhaps TRBD1 (6 bases). The CDR3 length is 12 residues. V dropped 5 bases and J dropped 1 base, with 8 bases sitting between them. Germline-derived CDR1 and CDR2 are SQVTM and ANQGSEA. The DNA for the CDR3 is TGCAGCGTTACAGGGAGGAACACTGAAGCTTTCTTT. Translation: CSVTGRNTEAFF. Based on the CDR3 plus reference TRBV29-1 and TRBJ1-1, the full variable domain is SAVISQKPSRDICQRGTSLTIQCQVDSQVTMMFWYRQQPGQSLTLIATANQGSEATYESGFVIDKFPISRPNLTFSTLTVSNMSPEDSSIYLCSVTGRNTEAFFGQGTRLTVV.

V usage is TRBV13 and J usage is TRBJ2-1; 9 bases match TRBD2. The CDR3 covers 16 residues. The ends lost 3 bases at V and 4 bases at J; junction bases unmatched: 7. Germline lookup yields CDR1 PRHDT and CDR2 FYEKMQ (reference sequence). The CDR3 DNA reads TGTGCCAGCAGCTTTCGGTCTAGCGGGACGTACAATGAGCAGTTCTTC. The encoded protein is CASSFRSSGTYNEQFF.

The chain combines TRBV9 with TRBJ1-5; D is possibly TRBD1 (5 bases). V was shortened by 4 bases and J by 0 bases, with 11 bases between the two germline ends. The germline gives CDR1 SGDLS, CDR2 YYNGEE. The CDR3 contains 15 residues. CDR3 in DNA: TGTGCCAGCAGCCCCCCGGGGGATAGCAATCAGCCCCAGCATTTT. It encodes CASSPPGDSNQPQHF.

The chain uses TRBV5-1 and TRBJ2-7, with D perhaps matching TRBD1 (6 bases). The germline V gene has CDR1 SGHRS and CDR2 YFSETQ. Trimming left V 3 bases short and J 6 bases short, with 13 bases between. The CDR3 consists of 13 residues. For the CDR3, the DNA is TGCGCCAGCAGCTCGGGACAAACCACCGAGCAGTACTTC. As protein: CASSSGQTTEQYF.

The chain recombines TRBV28 with TRBJ1-2; 8 positions match TRBD1. J gave up 4 bases and V 3 bases, and 7 bases lay outside the gene matches. Germline assignment: CDR1 MDHEN and CDR2 SYDVKM. The CDR3 contains 15 residues. The CDR3 region is CASSLSGGKFYGYTF. The DNA of the CDR3 is TGTGCCAGCAGTTTGTCAGGGGGCAAATTCTATGGCTACACCTTC.

This clone was picked up one time. This chain links TRBV7-2 with TRBJ2-1; 8 positions match TRBD1. Looked up from germline, CDR1 is SGHTA and CDR2 is FQGNSA. V shed 6 bases, J shed 4 bases, and the junction held 14 bases outside the gene matches. The length of the CDR3 is 17 residues. In DNA form, the CDR3 reads TGTGCCAGCAGTAGAAGGGGTGGACAGGGCCTTTACAATGAGCAGTTCTTC. It is translated as CASSRRGGQGLYNEQFF.

The V gene is TRBV27, the J gene TRBJ1-5; possibly TRBD1 for D (6 bases). This CDR3 is built from 14 residues. The ends were cut back, 3 bases at V and 5 bases at J, with 11 bases in the middle. Germline V gene lookup returns CDR1 MNHEY and CDR2 SMNVEV (reference sequence). The CDR3 DNA is TGTGCCAGCAGTTTCGGCAGGGGTGATCAGCCCCAGCATTTT. Translated: CASSFGRGDQPQHF.

DNA of the CDR3: TGTGCCTGGAGTTCCCTAGCGGGAGTAGGAGAGACCCAGTACTTC. It codes for CAWSSLAGVGETQYF. This sequence joins TRBV30 and TRBJ2-5, with TRBD2 matching 10 bases. V was pared by 2 bases and J by 4 bases, with 7 bases of the junction left unmatched. There are 15 residues in the CDR3. The germline V gene encodes CDR1 GTSNPN and CDR2 SVGIG (reference sequence).

This clone was recorded a few times. This rearrangement joins TRBV27 to TRBJ2-7; weak D call: TRBD1 (6 bases). This CDR3 is 14 amino acids long. V lost 5 bases and J 5 bases, leaving 16 bases between the germline ends. Germline V CDR1 and CDR2: MNHEY, SMNVEV (reference sequence). The CDR3 DNA follows: TGTGCCAGCAGTCTTACCGGGACAAGCGACGAGCAGTACTTC. This gives the protein CASSLTGTSDEQYF.